The 18 T cell receptor beta chains given below trace back to one sample, sequenced in a study of blood T cell repertoires in COVID-19. The table came from immunoSEQ multiplex PCR; TCRdb's copy has only in-frame clones and leaves some out. The repertoire holds about 250,000 clones, with about 83% as singletons. Sequencing used peripheral blood. The receptors originated from a human donor in a cohort sampled during active COVID-19.

The chain joins TRBV29-1 to TRBJ2-1; 8 bases agree with TRBD1. V shed 4 bases and J 5 bases; nucleotides not matched to a gene: 4. Germline CDR1 is SQVTM and CDR2 is ANQGSEA. The CDR3 has 13 residues. DNA for the CDR3: TGCAGCGTTGGGGACAGGAGGAACAATGAGCAGTTCTTC. Its protein is CSVGDRRNNEQFF.

This rearrangement joins TRBV19 to TRBJ1-5; 10 nucleotides match TRBD1. CDR1 is LNHDA, CDR2 SQIVND, per germline (reference sequence). After removal of 3 bases from V and 5 bases from J, the junction contained 4 bases not matched to a gene. This CDR3 region has 15 residues. Written as DNA, the CDR3 is TGTGCCAGTAGTATTTGGGACAGGGGTGATCAGCCCCAGCATTTT. Protein product: CASSIWDRGDQPQHF.

This sequence joins TRBV19 and TRBJ1-1; D gene unclear. Germline CDR1 LNHDA, CDR2 SQIVND (reference sequence). Trimming removed 0 bases at V and 0 bases at J, with 8 bases between. CDR3 length equals 15 residues. Here the CDR3 reads CASSIDGRLNTEAFF. The CDR3 DNA is TGTGCCAGTAGTATAGATGGGAGGTTGAACACTGAAGCTTTCTTT.

The chain links TRBV5-1 to TRBJ1-3, with no clear D. Germline V lookup: CDR1 SGHRS, CDR2 YFSETQ. This CDR3 is 16 amino acids long. The ends were cut back, 4 bases at V and 0 bases at J, with 14 bases in the middle. CDR3 sequence reads: CASSTTGDSSGNTIYF. The CDR3 coding sequence is TGCGCCAGCAGCACTACCGGCGATAGCTCTGGAAACACCATATATTTT. The full variable domain, rest sourced from reference TRBV5-1 and TRBJ1-3, is KAGVTQTPRYLIKTRGQQVTLSCSPISGHRSVSWYQQTPGQGLQFLFEYFSETQRNKGNFPGRFSGRQFSNSRSEMNVSTLELGDSALYLCASSTTGDSSGNTIYFGEGSWLTVV.

The V and J genes are TRBV5-6 and TRBJ1-2; possible D gene TRBD1, 5 bases. V lost 5 bases and J lost 5, with 10 bases in between. Germline-derived CDR1 and CDR2 are SGHDT and YYEEEE. CDR3 length equals 12 residues. The CDR3 here is CASSRTGYGYTF. The DNA for the CDR3 is TGTGCCAGCAGTCGAACAGGATATGGCTACACCTTC.

This chain connects TRBV5-1 to TRBJ1-3; D may be TRBD1 (5 bases). Germline V gene lookup returns CDR1 SGHRS and CDR2 YFSETQ. This CDR3 region has 15 residues. Trimming cost V 0 bases and J 2 bases, with 9 bases left between them. The DNA for the CDR3 is TGCGCCAGCAGCTTGGTGGCAGGGACTGGAAACACCATATATTTT. It codes for CASSLVAGTGNTIYF.

The J gene is TRBJ2-1, the V gene TRBV27, with 13 bases fitting TRBD2. Losses at the gene ends were 3 bases for V and 7 bases for J; bases not matched to a gene: 9. There are 17 residues in the CDR3. Germline V CDR1 and CDR2: MNHEY, SMNVEV (reference sequence). In DNA, the CDR3 is TGTGCCAGCAGTTTGCGACTAGCGGGGGGCCGGGGAAATGAGCAGTTCTTC. Protein sequence: CASSLRLAGGRGNEQFF.

The rearrangement uses TRBV5-4 and TRBJ2-2; 15 bases align to TRBD2. The germline CDR1 and CDR2 sequences are SGHNT and YYREEE (reference sequence). The CDR3 is made up of 20 amino acids. V shed 4 bases and J 0 bases; nucleotides not matched to a gene: 10. CDR3 in DNA: TGTGCCAGCAGCCCCCCGGTGGGACTAGCGGGGGGACCGAACACCGGGGAGCTGTTTTTT. Amino acids: CASSPPVGLAGGPNTGELFF.

The chain combines TRBV27 with TRBJ2-5, with unresolved D. V lost 5 bases to trimming and J lost 5 bases, with 18 bases between them. The CDR3 has 15 residues. Looked up from germline, CDR1 is MNHEY and CDR2 is SMNVEV (reference sequence). Here the CDR3 DNA reads TGTGCCAGCAGTCCGAACACACCGCAATGGGAGACCCAGTACTTC. Its translation is CASSPNTPQWETQYF.

The chain employs TRBV5-1 and TRBJ2-7; maybe TRBD1 (5 bases). The length of the CDR3 is 14 residues. The germline V gene has CDR1 SGHRS and CDR2 YFSETQ. The V end was cut by 2 bases, the J end by 3 bases, with 12 bases between. Here the CDR3 DNA reads TGCGCCAGCAGCTTTGGGGCGCAAGGCTACGAGCAGTACTTC. It encodes CASSFGAQGYEQYF.

This chain uses TRBV14 with TRBJ2-6; TRBD1 matches at 8 bases. J lost 0 bases, V lost 1 base, and 8 bases had no gene match. The CDR3 extends over 19 amino acids. Germline lookup yields CDR1 SGHDN and CDR2 FVKESK. CDR3 region: CASSQGSGGSFSGANVLTF. In DNA form, the CDR3 reads TGTGCCAGCAGCCAAGGCTCAGGGGGCTCCTTCTCTGGGGCCAACGTCCTGACTTTC.

V is TRBV11-2 and J is TRBJ2-7; possible D gene TRBD2, 6 bases. The CDR3 spans 13 residues. Trimming shortened V by 3 bases and J by 4 bases, and 10 bases separated the two germline ends. Per germline, CDR1 SGHAT and CDR2 FQNNGV. The CDR3 loop is CASSLVGRYEQYF. The CDR3 DNA sequence: TGTGCCAGCAGCTTGGTAGGGAGGTACGAGCAGTACTTC. The full variable domain, completed using reference TRBV11-2 and TRBJ2-7, is EAGVAQSPRYKIIEKRQSVAFWCNPISGHATLYWYQQILGQGPKLLIQFQNNGVVDDSQLPKDRFSAERLKGVDSTLKIQPAKLEDSAVYLCASSLVGRYEQYFGPGTRLTVT.

This clone was observed a single time. The chain combines TRBV30 with TRBJ1-4; 8 bases match TRBD1. This CDR3 has 13 residues. CDR1 is GTSNPN, CDR2 SVGIG, per germline (reference sequence). Trimming at V came to 2 bases and at J to 7 bases, leaving 3 bases not matched to a gene. Written as DNA, the CDR3 is TGTGCCTGGAGTCCAGGGGGCGTTGAAAAACTGTTTTTT. This sequence encodes CAWSPGGVEKLFF.

The chain has TRBV6-4 and TRBJ1-2, with TRBD1 as a possible D gene (6 bases). Germline values: CDR1 MRHNA, CDR2 SNTAGT. The length of the CDR3 is 13 residues. V was shortened by 4 bases and J by 6 bases, with 12 bases between the two germline ends. The CDR3 nucleotides read TGTGCCAGCAGTGCGGGACAACTCCATGGCTACACCTTC. This translates into CASSAGQLHGYTF.

The chain joins TRBV2 to TRBJ2-3, with unresolved D. V lost 3 bases to trimming and J lost 1 base, with 8 bases between them. Germline lookup yields CDR1 SNHLY and CDR2 FYNNEI. The CDR3 contains 14 residues. CDR3 in DNA: TGTGCCAGCAGTGACTCACATCGCACAGATACGCAGTATTTT. Protein: CASSDSHRTDTQYF.

This chain connects TRBV29-1 to TRBJ2-3; unclear D gene. Per the germline V gene, CDR1 is SQVTM and CDR2 is ANQGSEA. The CDR3 length is 12 residues. Trimming shortened V by 4 bases and J by 3 bases, and 8 bases separated the two germline ends. CDR3 coding DNA: TGCAGCGTTGGTGAGGAGACAGATACGCAGTATTTT. This gives the protein CSVGEETDTQYF.

The chain recombines TRBV2 with TRBJ2-5; 11 nucleotides match TRBD2. The J segment lost 5 bases and the V segment lost 6 bases, leaving 8 bases of the junction unmatched. In germline, CDR1 is SNHLY, CDR2 FYNNEI. The CDR3 sequence is 15 residues long. CDR3 loop: CASSSGTSGFETQYF. The CDR3 DNA is TGTGCCAGCAGCTCCGGGACTAGCGGCTTTGAGACCCAGTACTTC.

This clone was counted once. The chain has TRBV2 and TRBJ2-7; perhaps TRBD2 as D (5 bases). Germline CDR1 and CDR2: SNHLY and FYNNEI. The V end was cut by 7 bases, the J end by 4 bases, with 11 bases between. The CDR3 is made up of 12 amino acids. In DNA form, the CDR3 reads TGTGCCAGCATCGAACGGGGTTACGAGCAGTACTTC. This encodes CASIERGYEQYF.